What follows are 20 T cell receptor beta chains derived from one specimen sequenced in a study of response to subunit inactivated influenza vaccine. Each CDR3 protein is one row after TCRdb ran MiXCR on the RT-PCR reads. The data hold roughly 700,000 distinct CDR3 sequences, with 15% to 18% observed a single time. The sample consisted of PBMCs from blood, taken 12 days after vaccination. All receptors derive from a man in his fifties who received an inactivated influenza vaccine.

In this sample, this clonotype turned up many times. This chain joins TRBV15 and TRBJ2-3; TRBD2 agrees at 9 bases. Germline V gives CDR1 LNHNV, CDR2 YYDKDF (reference sequence). The CDR3 is made up of 20 amino acids. After removal of 3 bases from V and 0 bases from J, the junction contained 16 bases not matched to a gene. In nucleotides, the CDR3 is TGTGCCACCAGCAGGACCTTAGGGACTAGCCGGCATCCTAGCACAGATACGCAGTATTTT. Residues: CATSRTLGTSRHPSTDTQYF.

The V call is TRBV24-1, the J call TRBJ2-6; tentatively, D is TRBD1 (5 bases). From germline, CDR1 is KGHDR and CDR2 SFDVKD. This CDR3 contains 13 residues. V lost 3 bases to trimming and J lost 16 bases, with 15 bases between them. The CDR3 DNA is TGTGCCACCAGTGATGGACACAGAGCCCCACTGACTTTC. Translated, it gives CATSDGHRAPLTF.

The table lists this clonotype with a few counts. This chain joins TRBV4-3 and TRBJ2-1; D may be TRBD1 or TRBD2 (5 bases each). The V gene's germline CDR1 is LGHNA and CDR2 YSLEER. The V end lost 1 base, the J end lost 3 bases, and 19 bases lay between the germline ends. The CDR3 sequence is 18 residues long. CDR3 coding DNA: TGCGCCAGCAGCCAAGGCACCCGTTGGGGACGGAGCTACAATGAGCAGTTCTTC. It codes for CASSQGTRWGRSYNEQFF.

This clonotype appeared a few times. This chain uses TRBV12-3 or TRBV12-4 with TRBJ2-6; D may be TRBD1 (5 bases). With 6 bases removed from V and 0 bases from J, the gap between germline ends came to 9 bases. The CDR3 covers 15 residues. CDR3 region: CASRTGNSGANVLTF. The CDR3 coding sequence is TGTGCCAGCAGAACAGGAAACTCTGGGGCCAACGTCCTGACTTTC.

This sequence joins TRBV4-1 and TRBJ2-7; D not resolved. From germline, CDR1 is MGHRA and CDR2 YSYEKL. This CDR3 region has 16 residues. V lost 1 base and J lost 0, with 13 bases in between. The CDR3: CASSQVGGRASYEQYF. DNA for the CDR3: TGCGCCAGCAGCCAAGTGGGTGGTCGGGCCTCCTACGAGCAGTACTTC.

The genes are TRBV28 and TRBJ2-1; D gene ambiguous. The length of the CDR3 is 13 residues. Trimming removed 1 base from V and 5 bases from J, with 6 bases in between. Per germline, CDR1 MDHEN and CDR2 SYDVKM. CDR3 region: CASSLFGDNEQFF. The CDR3, as DNA: TGTGCCAGCAGTTTATTTGGAGACAATGAGCAGTTCTTC.

The genes are TRBV21-1 and TRBJ2-7. TRBV21-1 is a pseudogene segment. The CDR3 has 10 amino acids. The DNA of the CDR3 is TGTGCCAGCAGCAAAAACGAGCAGTACTTC. It encodes CASSKNEQYF.

The gene calls are TRBV13 and TRBJ1-4, with 8 bases matching TRBD1. The CDR3 loop spans 15 amino acids. V was pared by 6 bases and J by 10 bases, with 13 bases of the junction left unmatched. Per germline, CDR1 PRHDT and CDR2 FYEKMQ (reference sequence). CDR3 sequence: CASRYGQGHGGKLFF. The CDR3 coding sequence is TGTGCCAGCAGATATGGACAGGGTCACGGGGGAAAACTGTTTTTT.

This clonotype occurred a few times. V gene TRBV7-9 combines with J gene TRBJ1-2; the match to TRBD1 covers 9 bases. V was pared by 4 bases and J by 5 bases, with 5 bases of the junction left unmatched. Per the germline V gene, CDR1 is SEHNR and CDR2 is FQNEAQ (reference sequence). The CDR3 has 14 residues. This CDR3 is CASSSDRGRYGYTF. The CDR3 nucleotides read TGTGCCAGCAGCTCAGACAGGGGGAGATATGGCTACACCTTC.

This sequence joins TRBV12-3 or TRBV12-4 and TRBJ2-7; D is uncertain. V lost 2 bases and J lost 0, with 11 bases in between. CDR3 length: 15 residues. The CDR3 DNA sequence: TGTGCCAGCAGTTTAATCGGGCACAGCTCCTACGAGCAGTACTTC. Protein product: CASSLIGHSSYEQYF.

There are many counts of this clonotype. The V and J genes are TRBV29-1 and TRBJ2-7; 12 positions agree with TRBD2. V was pared by 4 bases and J by 6 bases, with 4 bases of the junction left unmatched. The CDR3 has 13 residues. Germline-derived CDR1 and CDR2 are SQVTM and ANQGSEA. CDR3 nucleotide sequence: TGCAGCGTTGGGCTAGCGGGAGGGGGCGAGCAGTACTTC. Its translation: CSVGLAGGGEQYF.

Only a few counts were recorded for this clonotype. The V and J genes are TRBV5-1 and TRBJ1-4; TRBD1 aligns across 9 bases. The CDR3 sequence is 15 residues long. Germline V gene sequence: CDR1 SGHRS, CDR2 YFSETQ. With V trimmed by 0 bases and J by 5 bases, 2 bases remained unmatched. The CDR3 here is CASSLVGTGNEKLFF. Here the CDR3 DNA reads TGCGCCAGCAGCTTGGTGGGGACAGGGAATGAAAAACTGTTTTTT.

Notes on this clonotype: This could be a read error, since a much larger clone is one nucleotide away. The chain carries TRBV20-1 and TRBJ2-3, with D perhaps being TRBD1 or TRBD2 (5 bases each). Germline V gene sequence: CDR1 DFQATT, CDR2 SNEGSKA (reference sequence). The CDR3 contains 14 residues. The CDR3 here is CTAHGTYRGDTQYF. CDR3 in DNA: TGCACTGCCCACGGGACCTACCGAGGGGATACGCAGTATTTT.

On this clonotype itself: A much larger clone differs from this one at a single base, so this may be a read error. The CDR3 protein is CSVFGLAYEQSF. Written as DNA, the CDR3 is TGCAGCGTTTTTGGACTAGCCTACGAGCAGTCCTTC. V is TRBV29-1 and J is TRBJ2-7; 8 positions agree with TRBD2. This CDR3 contains 12 residues. The germline gives CDR1 SQVTM, CDR2 ANQGSEA.

This clonotype was picked up a small number of times. The chain carries TRBV5-6 and TRBJ2-1, with 7 bases that match TRBD1. The CDR3 contains 14 residues. Germline CDR1 reads SGHDT; CDR2 reads YYEEEE. Trimming removed 5 bases from V and 8 bases from J; junction bases left unmatched: 10. The CDR3 is CASSKFTGVYEQFF. CDR3 in DNA: TGTGCCAGCAGTAAATTTACAGGGGTGTATGAGCAGTTCTTC.

This clonotype was detected a few times. As DNA, the CDR3 is TGTGCCAGCAGCCCACGGGGGGGACTCACCCTATCCGAGCAGTACTTC. The encoded protein is CASSPRGGLTLSEQYF. V usage is TRBV9 and J usage is TRBJ2-7; 8 nucleotides agree with TRBD2. Per germline, CDR1 SGDLS and CDR2 YYNGEE. The CDR3 spans 16 residues. V lost 4 bases, J lost 6 bases, and 15 bases stayed unmatched.

This clonotype occurred a few times. The genes are TRBV20-1 and TRBJ2-7; 12 nucleotides line up with TRBD2. V dropped 5 bases and J dropped 5; count of bases not matched to a gene: 10. This CDR3 region has 15 residues. CDR1 DFQATT and CDR2 SNEGSKA come from the germline V gene (reference sequence). The CDR3: CSARTTSGSPNEQYF. In DNA, the CDR3 is TGCAGTGCTCGAACGACTAGCGGGAGTCCCAACGAGCAGTACTTC.

This clonotype showed up just a few times. The rearrangement links TRBV7-2 to TRBJ2-5, with TRBD2 matching over 12 bases. Germline lookup yields CDR1 SGHTA and CDR2 FQGNSA. This CDR3 is built from 16 residues. The V segment lost 5 bases and the J segment 7 bases; nucleotides outside the gene matches: 11. CDR3 in DNA: TGTGCCAGCAGCATTAGGACTAGCGGGAACTCCGGGACCCAGTACTTC. Protein: CASSIRTSGNSGTQYF.

The V gene is TRBV12-3 or TRBV12-4, the J gene TRBJ2-5, with a possible D match to TRBD1 (6 bases). The length of the CDR3 is 15 residues. Trimming stripped 5 bases from V and 2 bases from J, with 15 bases between. CDR3 amino acids: CASSKLRGQQETQYF. The CDR3 DNA is TGTGCCAGCAGTAAACTCCGTGGACAGCAAGAGACCCAGTACTTC.

The gene calls are TRBV6-1 and TRBJ2-1, with 12 bases lining up with TRBD1. J lost 8 bases, V lost 6 bases, and 11 bases had no gene match. CDR1 and CDR2 from the germline V gene are MNHNS and SASEGT. The CDR3 has 16 amino acids. In DNA, the CDR3 is TGTGCCAGCAGACGTCCTAGGGGACAGGGGGCGGATGAGCAGTTCTTC. Protein sequence: CASRRPRGQGADEQFF.